The next 21 T cell receptor beta chains were all read from a single sample in a study of blood T cell repertoires in COVID-19. Produced via immunoSEQ multiplex PCR; TCRdb's table is partial and in-frame only. Of roughly 330,000 clones detected, around nine tenths appear once; the ten largest clones hold 4.5% to 7%. Material: PBMCs or T cells enriched from blood (not recorded which). Receptors originate from a woman aged 30 to 39 who had recovered from COVID-19.

The chain is built from TRBV7-8 and TRBJ2-7, with D perhaps TRBD1 (6 bases). V was shortened by 5 bases and J by 3 bases, with 17 bases between the two germline ends. Germline CDR1 is SGHVS and CDR2 is FQNEAQ. This CDR3 region has 15 residues. CDR3 coding DNA: TGTGCCAGCAGCCCGAGAGGTGGGGGCTACTACGAGCAGTACTTC. Residues: CASSPRGGGYYEQYF. Combining the CDR3 with reference TRBV7-8 and TRBJ2-7 gives the whole variable domain GAGVSQSPRYKVAKRGQDVALRCDPISGHVSLFWYQQALGQGPEFLTYFQNEAQLDKSGLPSDRFFAERPEGSVSTLKIQRTQQEDSAVYLCASSPRGGGYYEQYFGPGTRLTVT.

Only one count was recorded for this clone. The rearrangement links TRBV19 to TRBJ1-3, with a weak D call TRBD1 (6 bases). Germline values: CDR1 LNHDA, CDR2 SQIVND (reference sequence). The CDR3 length is 14 residues. The V gene lost 6 bases and the J gene lost 0 bases, with 9 bases spanning the gap. This CDR3 is CASSQDSSGNTIYF. CDR3 bases: TGTGCCAGTAGCCAGGACAGCTCTGGAAACACCATATATTTT.

The J gene is TRBJ2-3, the V gene TRBV5-1; 8 positions agree with TRBD1. The CDR3 covers 15 residues. V gave up 4 bases and J gave up 1 base; unmatched junction bases: 5. Germline CDR1 and CDR2: SGHRS and YFSETQ. In DNA, the CDR3 is TGCGCCAGCAGCACGACAGGGGAGGGCACAGATACGCAGTATTTT. Residues: CASSTTGEGTDTQYF.

The rearrangement uses TRBV30 and TRBJ1-5; no clear D gene. The CDR3 has 13 amino acids. Looked up from germline, CDR1 is GTSNPN and CDR2 is SVGIG (reference sequence). The V end was cut by 2 bases, the J end by 5 bases, with 10 bases between. The CDR3 protein is CAWSPGLDQPQHF. The CDR3 nucleotides are TGTGCCTGGAGTCCGGGGTTGGATCAGCCCCAGCATTTT.

The V call is TRBV9, the J call TRBJ2-7; D remains ambiguous. The V and J ends lost 3 bases and 3 bases respectively, with 13 bases between them. From germline, CDR1 is SGDLS and CDR2 YYNGEE. This CDR3 is built from 14 residues. Written as DNA, the CDR3 is TGTGCCAGCAGCGCGAACCTAGTGAGCTACGAGCAGTACTTC. As protein: CASSANLVSYEQYF.

The J gene is TRBJ1-2, the V gene TRBV5-6, with D hard to call. Trimming removed 0 bases from V and 3 bases from J, with 6 bases in between. Germline V CDR1 and CDR2: SGHDT, YYEEEE. The CDR3 totals 13 residues. CDR3 in amino acids: CASSLGQDYGYTF. As DNA, the CDR3 is TGTGCCAGCAGCTTGGGGCAGGACTATGGCTACACCTTC.

V is TRBV15 and J is TRBJ1-1; 11 bases are a match to TRBD1. J lost 4 bases, V lost 8 bases, and 12 bases had no gene match. CDR1 LNHNV and CDR2 YYDKDF come from the germline V gene (reference sequence). This CDR3 has 16 residues. CDR3 DNA: TGTGCCACCCAGGGAGGGGACAGGGGGAGGGTCACTGAAGCTTTCTTT. Its protein product is CATQGGDRGRVTEAFF.

In regard to this clone: The sample holds other DNA sequences that translate to the same CDR3. The V and J genes are TRBV6-5 and TRBJ1-5; D remains ambiguous. The CDR3 length is 13 residues. V was cut by 6 bases and J by 0 bases, with 6 bases left in between. Germline CDR1 is MNHEY and CDR2 is SVGAGI. CDR3 residues: CASRRDSNQPQHF. The CDR3 nucleotides read TGTGCCAGCAGGAGAGATAGCAATCAGCCCCAGCATTTT.

This clone was counted a single time. CDR3 protein: CAWSDRGMNTEAFF. The DNA of the CDR3 is TGTGCCTGGAGTGACAGGGGCATGAACACTGAAGCTTTCTTT. The J gene is TRBJ1-1, the V gene TRBV30, with TRBD1 matching 7 bases. The CDR3 totals 14 residues. Germline loops: CDR1 GTSNPN, CDR2 SVGIG (reference sequence). Unmatched junction bases numbered 2, after V lost 1 base and J lost 0 bases.

The chain is built from TRBV27 and TRBJ2-5, with TRBD2 matching over 10 bases. Germline lookup yields CDR1 MNHEY and CDR2 SMNVEV (reference sequence). V shed 3 bases and J 4 bases; nucleotides not matched to a gene: 26. CDR3 length: 22 residues. The CDR3 protein is CASSFRSHSPSGGESPGETQYF. The CDR3 DNA reads TGTGCCAGCAGTTTTCGGTCCCACTCACCCAGCGGGGGGGAGAGCCCCGGAGAGACCCAGTACTTC.

This rearrangement joins TRBV5-1 to TRBJ2-5; no clear D. The ends were cut back, 4 bases at V and 2 bases at J, with 6 bases in the middle. The germline V gene encodes CDR1 SGHRS and CDR2 YFSETQ. CDR3 length equals 12 residues. CDR3 sequence (DNA): TGCGCCAGCAGCAAAGAGCAAGAGACCCAGTACTTC. This encodes CASSKEQETQYF.

The CDR3 loop is CASSFTERDTEAFF. In DNA form, the CDR3 reads TGTGCCAGCAGCTTCACCGAGAGGGACACTGAAGCTTTCTTT. The V and J genes are TRBV13 and TRBJ1-1, with D unresolved. The CDR3 covers 14 residues. V lost 3 bases, J lost 3 bases, and 11 bases lay in between. Looked up from germline, CDR1 is PRHDT and CDR2 is FYEKMQ (reference sequence).

The chain couples TRBV9 to TRBJ2-2; TRBD2 aligns across 16 bases. V was pared by 5 bases and J by 3 bases, with 13 bases of the junction left unmatched. The CDR3 is 20 amino acids. Germline values: CDR1 SGDLS, CDR2 YYNGEE. This CDR3 is CASRGGTSGGAKRYTGELFF. DNA of the CDR3: TGTGCCAGCAGAGGAGGGACTAGCGGGGGGGCCAAGAGGTACACCGGGGAGCTGTTTTTT.

This chain links TRBV27 with TRBJ1-6; TRBD1 is a possible D gene (6 bases). The V gene lost 5 bases and the J gene lost 9 bases, with 14 bases spanning the gap. Germline lookup yields CDR1 MNHEY and CDR2 SMNVEV (reference sequence). The CDR3 extends over 14 amino acids. The DNA for the CDR3 is TGTGCCAGCAGTACACAGGGCGAGGGTTCACCCCTCCACTTT. Residues: CASSTQGEGSPLHF.

The CDR3 DNA follows: TGCGCCAGCAGCCAGGGACAGGGATTCTATGGCTACACCTTC. As protein: CASSQGQGFYGYTF. The genes are TRBV4-1 and TRBJ1-2, with 9 bases aligning to TRBD1. This CDR3 spans 14 amino acids. Trimming cost V 3 bases and J 4 bases; bases outside gene matches: 3. CDR1 and CDR2 from the germline V gene are MGHRA and YSYEKL.

The rearrangement joins TRBV30 to TRBJ2-6; 9 nucleotides agree with TRBD1. The CDR3 length is 14 residues. Germline-derived CDR1 and CDR2 are GTSNPN and SVGIG (reference sequence). The V segment lost 5 bases and the J segment 2 bases; nucleotides outside the gene matches: 1. CDR3 loop: CAWGTGTGANVLTF. CDR3 coding DNA: TGTGCCTGGGGGACAGGGACTGGGGCCAACGTCCTGACTTTC.

The rearrangement uses TRBV6-1 and TRBJ2-2; 8 bases are a match to TRBD2. The germline gives CDR1 MNHNS, CDR2 SASEGT. J lost 4 bases, V lost 2 bases, and 9 bases had no gene match. The CDR3 is made up of 17 amino acids. Here the CDR3 DNA reads TGTGCCAGCAGTGAAAAAGTGCGGGGGGACCTCACCGGGGAGCTGTTTTTT. This sequence encodes CASSEKVRGDLTGELFF.

The genes are TRBV24-1 and TRBJ1-6; D gene uncertain. Trimming took off 5 bases at V and 8 bases at J, with 15 bases between the two ends. Germline CDR1 KGHDR, CDR2 SFDVKD. The CDR3 extends over 15 amino acids. The CDR3 spells CATSAAWRDYSPLHF. CDR3 DNA: TGTGCCACCAGTGCTGCGTGGAGGGATTATTCACCCCTCCACTTT.

The chain couples TRBV11-1 to TRBJ1-1; D remains unclear. Germline CDR1 SGHAT, CDR2 FQDESV (reference sequence). The CDR3 runs 15 residues. V lost 3 bases, J lost 1 base, and 12 bases lay in between. The CDR3 DNA reads TGTGCCAGCAGCTTTGGCGGGCCCGGGAACACTGAAGCTTTCTTT. It translates to CASSFGGPGNTEAFF.

This rearrangement joins TRBV6-5 to TRBJ2-7; a weak D match, TRBD2 (5 bases). The V and J ends lost 7 bases and 2 bases respectively, with 18 bases between them. The CDR3 loop spans 15 amino acids. Germline CDR1 and CDR2: MNHEY and SVGAGI. Here the CDR3 DNA reads TGTGCCAGCAACCCTTTTCCTCGCGGGCCCTACGAGCAGTACTTC. Its translation is CASNPFPRGPYEQYF.

This chain connects TRBV6-5 to TRBJ1-5, with D possibly matching TRBD1 (5 bases). V gave up 5 bases and J gave up 15 bases, with 17 bases separating them. The CDR3 extends over 12 amino acids. Germline V gene data show CDR1 as MNHEY and CDR2 as SVGAGI. The CDR3 loop is CASSRGITPRHF. The CDR3 DNA sequence: TGTGCCAGCAGTAGGGGAATCACCCCGAGGCATTTT.